The sequence of this T cell receptor (beta chain) was determined in a study of T cell repertoires in cytomegalovirus infection. Study-wide results and caveats: The cumulative frequency of public TCR beta families identified carriers of CMV plus the relevant HLA.

This CDR3 is built from 16 residues. V shed 0 bases and J 4 bases; nucleotides not matched to a gene: 5. Germline loops: CDR1 SGHDN, CDR2 FVKESK. TCRdb re-derived calls from the reads in MiXCR, one entry per CDR3 protein. The sample contains about 600,000 distinct CDR3 sequences, 24% of which appear only once. This clonotype was counted only a few times. What it binds is not known. Sequenced sample: CD8+ T cells from PBMCs. The chain has TRBV14 and TRBJ1-1, with TRBD1 identical over 10 bases. The TCR comes from a human donor in good health (CMV status not recorded). Some clones in this sample may be carry-over from other donors' samples. The CDR3 sequence: CASSQDWGQGSTEAFF. The CDR3 DNA follows: TGTGCCAGCAGCCAAGATTGGGGACAGGGGTCCACTGAAGCTTTCTTT.